Below, 23 T cell receptor beta chains from the same sample are listed, as sequenced in a study of blood T cell repertoires in COVID-19. The assay was immunoSEQ multiplex PCR, and TCRdb's table has in-frame clones only and misses some. This table has 250,000 or so clones, around 86% appearing once. Source material: peripheral blood. The receptor source for this set is an elderly man with acute or convalescent COVID-19.

This chain links TRBV14 with TRBJ2-1; D may be TRBD2 (5 bases). This CDR3 spans 15 amino acids. V gave up 4 bases and J gave up 0 bases, with 10 bases separating them. Germline loops: CDR1 SGHDN, CDR2 FVKESK. Here the CDR3 DNA reads TGTGCCAGCAGCCCGGACTTTAGCTCCTACAATGAGCAGTTCTTC. Its translation is CASSPDFSSYNEQFF.

This chain uses TRBV7-6 with TRBJ1-1; unclear D gene. V lost 6 bases, J lost 3 bases, and 5 bases lay in between. The CDR3 totals 11 residues. Germline V gene sequence: CDR1 SGHVS, CDR2 FNYEAQ. In DNA, the CDR3 is TGTGCCAGCAGTACGGACACTGAAGCTTTCTTT. It specifies CASSTDTEAFF.

The V and J genes are TRBV24-1 and TRBJ2-1, with TRBD2 matching 11 bases. Per the germline V gene, CDR1 is KGHDR and CDR2 is SFDVKD. V was clipped by 9 bases and J by 3 bases; unmatched bases: 6. The CDR3 has 15 amino acids. The CDR3 is CATSSGTSGYNEQFF. The CDR3 bases are TGTGCCACCTCCTCCGGGACTAGCGGCTACAATGAGCAGTTCTTC.

This clone was counted only a few times. The rearrangement uses TRBV5-8 and TRBJ1-3; D remains ambiguous. V was pared by 4 bases and J by 0 bases, with 17 bases between. CDR3 size: 17 residues. Germline-derived CDR1 and CDR2 are SGHTS and YDEGEE. CDR3 region: CASSHRLGLSSGNTIYF. The CDR3 DNA sequence: TGTGCCAGCAGCCACCGCCTCGGACTTAGCTCTGGAAACACCATATATTTT.

A single count supports this clone. The chain employs TRBV5-4 and TRBJ2-7; weak D call: TRBD1 (6 bases). CDR3 length: 13 amino acids. In germline, CDR1 is SGHNT, CDR2 YYREEE (reference sequence). The ends were cut back, 3 bases at V and 4 bases at J, with 11 bases in the middle. The CDR3 protein is CASSSSQGYEQYF. The CDR3 nucleotides are TGTGCCAGCAGCTCCTCACAGGGTTACGAGCAGTACTTC.

This clone was seen a few times. The chain is built from TRBV19 and TRBJ2-7; 10 bases are shared with TRBD1. From germline, CDR1 is LNHDA and CDR2 SQIVND (reference sequence). The CDR3 sequence is 16 residues long. The V gene end was trimmed by 4 bases and the J gene end by 3 bases; junction bases not matched to a gene: 9. The CDR3 DNA sequence: TGTGCCAGTAGTAGAAACCCCGGGACAGGGGTCTACGAGCAGTACTTC. This encodes CASSRNPGTGVYEQYF.

The chain uses TRBV6-2 or TRBV6-3 and TRBJ2-2, with D maybe TRBD1 (5 bases). The length of the CDR3 is 14 residues. The ends were cut back, 7 bases at V and 3 bases at J, with 12 bases in the middle. Germline V lookup: CDR1 MNHEY, CDR2 SVGEGT. CDR3: CASTYGAYTGELFF. The CDR3 bases are TGTGCCAGCACTTATGGGGCCTACACCGGGGAGCTGTTTTTT.

This chain joins TRBV7-2 and TRBJ2-5; a weak D match, TRBD2 (6 bases). There are 14 residues in the CDR3. The V gene's germline CDR1 is SGHTA and CDR2 FQGNSA. V lost 8 bases and J 4 bases, leaving 17 bases between the germline ends. CDR3 sequence: CASSPRERRETQYF. The DNA of the CDR3 is TGTGCCAGCTCTCCCCGGGAGCGGAGAGAGACCCAGTACTTC.

Written as DNA, the CDR3 is TGCAGCGTTGGACTTGTATCCTACGAGCAGTACTTC. Amino acid sequence: CSVGLVSYEQYF. V usage is TRBV29-1 and J usage is TRBJ2-7; D is ambiguous. CDR1 and CDR2 from the germline V gene are SQVTM and ANQGSEA. This CDR3 contains 12 residues. Trimming removed 4 bases at V and 1 base at J, with 8 bases between.

The sample holds one count of this clone. The rearrangement links TRBV6-1 to TRBJ1-2, with D uncertain. The CDR3 covers 13 residues. Germline V lookup: CDR1 MNHNS, CDR2 SASEGT. The ends were cut back, 0 bases at V and 8 bases at J, with 10 bases in the middle. CDR3 coding DNA: TGTGCCAGCAGTGAAGCGCGGAACCGGGGCTACACCTTC. Protein sequence: CASSEARNRGYTF.

This clone was recorded a few times. The J gene is TRBJ1-1, the V gene TRBV5-1; D possibly corresponds to TRBD1 (5 bases). Trimming stripped 0 bases from V and 5 bases from J, with 8 bases between. The CDR3 sequence is 13 residues long. CDR1 is SGHRS, CDR2 YFSETQ, per germline. CDR3: CASSLAGLTEAFF. DNA of the CDR3: TGCGCCAGCAGCTTGGCAGGGTTGACTGAAGCTTTCTTT. Drawing the rest from reference TRBV5-1 and TRBJ1-1, the complete variable domain is KAGVTQTPRYLIKTRGQQVTLSCSPISGHRSVSWYQQTPGQGLQFLFEYFSETQRNKGNFPGRFSGRQFSNSRSEMNVSTLELGDSALYLCASSLAGLTEAFFGQGTRLTVV.

The rearrangement uses TRBV5-1 and TRBJ1-2; 9 bases are a match to TRBD1. The CDR3 runs 14 residues. The germline gives CDR1 SGHRS, CDR2 YFSETQ. The V and J ends lost 4 bases and 5 bases, in that order; junction bases with no gene match: 6. Here the CDR3 DNA reads TGCGCCAGCAGCCCACGGGACAGGGAATATGGCTACACCTTC. Residues: CASSPRDREYGYTF.

The CDR3 loop is CASSYSTTNEKLFF. The DNA for the CDR3 is TGTGCCAGCAGTTACAGCACAACTAATGAAAAACTGTTTTTT. V and J are TRBV6-5 and TRBJ1-4; D call uncertain. With 2 bases removed from V and 0 bases from J, the gap between germline ends came to 4 bases. Germline V gene data show CDR1 as MNHEY and CDR2 as SVGAGI. CDR3 size: 14 residues.

The V and J genes are TRBV19 and TRBJ1-1; 9 nucleotides agree with TRBD1. Germline lookup yields CDR1 LNHDA and CDR2 SQIVND (reference sequence). The ends lost 6 bases at V and 0 bases at J; junction bases unmatched: 11. The CDR3 contains 17 residues. The CDR3 loop is CASRKDRGFRMNTEAFF. CDR3 bases: TGTGCCAGTAGAAAGGACAGGGGATTTCGTATGAACACTGAAGCTTTCTTT.

The chain is built from TRBV27 and TRBJ1-1; possibly TRBD1 for D (5 bases). Germline V lookup: CDR1 MNHEY, CDR2 SMNVEV (reference sequence). The CDR3 runs 16 residues. The V and J ends lost 8 bases and 4 bases respectively, with 23 bases between them. For the CDR3, the DNA is TGTGCCAGCCGACCCCAAAATCGGCTCGGGGGCACTGAAGCTTTCTTT. This encodes CASRPQNRLGGTEAFF.

This clone came up a few times. The chain employs TRBV18 and TRBJ1-4; the match to TRBD1 covers 7 bases. V trimming: 2 bases; J trimming: 7 bases; junction bases outside the gene matches: 1. Germline assignment: CDR1 KGHSH and CDR2 LQKENI. This CDR3 contains 13 residues. The CDR3 region has the DNA TGTGCCAGCTCACCAGACAGGGCTGAAAAACTGTTTTTT. It encodes CASSPDRAEKLFF.

This CDR3 is CASSLTRQVHYEQYF. The DNA of the CDR3 is TGTGCCAGCAGCTTGACCAGACAGGTCCACTACGAGCAGTACTTC. The gene calls are TRBV5-6 and TRBJ2-7; D is possibly TRBD1 (6 bases). Germline CDR1 reads SGHDT; CDR2 reads YYEEEE. CDR3 length: 15 residues. V was cut by 1 base and J by 3 bases, with 14 bases left in between.

The chain carries TRBV7-2 and TRBJ1-1; D remains unclear. The CDR3 spans 14 residues. Trimming removed 3 bases at V and 0 bases at J, with 8 bases between. Germline V lookup: CDR1 SGHTA, CDR2 FQGNSA. The CDR3 sequence is CASSFFRVNTEAFF. CDR3 nucleotide sequence: TGTGCCAGCAGCTTTTTCCGGGTGAACACTGAAGCTTTCTTT.

V and J are TRBV18 and TRBJ1-4, with a weak D call TRBD1 (6 bases). This CDR3 has 16 amino acids. The ends were cut back, 2 bases at V and 7 bases at J, with 17 bases in the middle. Germline assignment: CDR1 KGHSH and CDR2 LQKENI. The CDR3 sequence is CASSPFQQGIGEKLFF. CDR3 DNA: TGTGCCAGCTCACCATTTCAACAGGGAATAGGTGAAAAACTGTTTTTT.

The genes are TRBV2 and TRBJ2-3, with 9 positions matching TRBD2. The CDR3 is made up of 17 amino acids. Per germline, CDR1 SNHLY and CDR2 FYNNEI. The V segment lost 7 bases and the J segment 5 bases; nucleotides outside the gene matches: 16. As DNA, the CDR3 is TGTGCCAGCACCCGCCCCGGGCGGGGGGGCCCTGGAGATACGCAGTATTTT. It codes for CASTRPGRGGPGDTQYF.

On this clone itself: One junction end disagrees with the germline gene, perhaps due to a read error. The chain carries TRBV9 and TRBJ2-7; 10 bases fit TRBD2. Germline V gene data show CDR1 as SGDLS and CDR2 as YYNGEE. The CDR3 contains 15 residues. The CDR3 reads CASSVRAGGSSEQYF. Here the CDR3 DNA reads TGTGCCAGCAGCGTCCGAGCGGGAGGGTCCTCCGAGCAGTACTTC.

This clone has just a few counts. The chain uses TRBV7-2 and TRBJ2-7; D possibly corresponds to TRBD1 (6 bases). The CDR3 is 16 amino acids. CDR1 is SGHTA and CDR2 is FQGNSA in the germline V gene. V was shortened by 4 bases and J by 0 bases, with 16 bases between the two germline ends. CDR3 DNA sequence: TGTGCCAGCAGCTCCCTAGGGGGTTTCCCCTCCTACGAGCAGTACTTC. Translated: CASSSLGGFPSYEQYF.

This clone was seen more than once but under ten times. The V and J genes are TRBV6-6 and TRBJ1-6; 8 positions match TRBD1. The germline V gene has CDR1 MNHNY and CDR2 SVGAGI (reference sequence). With 5 bases clipped from V and 0 bases from J, the junction kept 6 bases outside the gene matches. The CDR3 totals 17 residues. In DNA, the CDR3 is TGTGCCAGCAGTCGATCGACAGGGGACTCCTATAATTCACCCCTCCACTTT. It is translated as CASSRSTGDSYNSPLHF.